The T cell receptor (beta chain) under discussion was sequenced for a study of PD-L1 blockade in urothelial cancer. Study context: Bladder-origin urothelial cancer in males covered about 90% of the 29 patients. Analysis of blood occurred 3 weeks (second dose) and 6 weeks after treatment start.

Germline V gene data show CDR1 as SGHTA and CDR2 as FQGNSA. There are 14 residues in the CDR3. V was pared by 5 bases and J by 7 bases, with 6 bases of the junction left unmatched. Profiled with immunoSEQ multiplex PCR; TCRdb holds only in-frame clones, not every one. Of about 47,000 clones in the sample, 82% were seen once. Time point meaning: pretreatment peripheral blood. Patients each gave 1 to 8 samples, pretreatment and on-treatment. This chain links TRBV7-2 with TRBJ1-4; 8 nucleotides align to TRBD1. The receptor was derived from a man aged 50 to 59 with urothelial cancer. The input for sequencing was PBMCs, taken around atezolizumab (anti-PD-L1) treatment. CDR3 protein: CASSHDRGGEKLFF. The CDR3 nucleotides read TGTGCCAGCAGCCATGACAGGGGTGGTGAAAAACTGTTTTTT.